This TCR beta chain was documented in a study of T cell responses to AZD1222 COVID-19 vaccine. Whether given at about 4 or about 12 weeks, second doses were pooled. As for this clone: Its antigen is as yet unknown.

Profiled with immunoSEQ multiplex PCR; TCRdb holds only in-frame clones, not every one. The sample carries 150,000 to 200,000 clones, roughly 92% recorded once. Study-wide findings and caveats: Spike-specific TCR depth and breadth grew after two AZD1222 doses. Among those given AZD1222, only five or six were seropositive at baseline.

With 3 bases removed from V and 0 bases from J, the gap between germline ends came to 11 bases. The germline CDR1 and CDR2 sequences are SGHTA and FQGNSA. This CDR3 spans 15 amino acids. The specimen comprised peripheral blood, sampled 28 days after the second AZD1222 dose. The rearrangement links TRBV7-2 to TRBJ1-1; D remains ambiguous. The receptor's source is an adult who received the AZD1222 COVID-19 vaccine. CDR3 sequence (DNA): TGTGCCAGCAGCTTTCTGCGTCTGATGAACACTGAAGCTTTCTTT. This sequence encodes CASSFLRLMNTEAFF.